These T cell receptor beta chains were read from a single sample in a study of T-cell memory formation after mild COVID-19. TCRdb re-called the 5' RACE reads through MiXCR, storing one row per CDR3 protein. The sample yields approximately 400,000 distinct CDR3 sequences, under 20% seen once. Specimen: PBMCs or a T cell subset sorted from them (not recorded which). All receptors come from a man aged 18 to 35 who had mild COVID-19 (a few samples of this study predate the infection). Cell type and time point are not known. Both conserved end residues are part of each CDR3. A D gene is named only where the DNA matches it firmly. The size entry is marked missing in some rows and otherwise reads once, few, many or a size class.

v_gene	j_gene	d_gene	abundance	CDR3nt	CDR3aa
TRBV7-2	TRBJ2-2	.	few	TGTGCCAGCAGGCCGGGTAACACCGGGGAGCTGTTTTTT	CASRPGNTGELFF
TRBV28	TRBJ2-5	TRBD2	few	TGTGCCAGCAGTTTCGGGACTAGCGGGGTGATCACAGAGACCCAGTACTTC	CASSFGTSGVITETQYF
TRBV10-3	TRBJ2-5	.	few	TGTGCCATCAGTGAGCTAGCGTCAGAGACCCAGTACTTC	CAISELASETQYF
TRBV28	TRBJ2-7	TRBD1	few	TGTGCCAGCGGACTGGGACAGAACTACGAGCAGTACTTC	CASGLGQNYEQYF
TRBV6-2/TRBV6-3	TRBJ2-7	TRBD1	few	TGTGCCAGCAGTGAGGACAGGGAGCAGTACTTC	CASSEDREQYF
TRBV20-1	TRBJ2-6	TRBD2	few	TGCAGTGCTAGGAGCGGGGGAGGGGCCAACGTCCTGACTTTC	CSARSGGGANVLTF
TRBV11-3	TRBJ2-2	.	few	TGTGCCAGCAGCTTAGATAGGGCCGAAACCGGGGAGCTGTTTTTT	CASSLDRAETGELFF
TRBV20-1	TRBJ2-5	.	few	TGCAGTGCTAGAGATCGGCTATTGGAGACCCAGTACTTC	CSARDRLLETQYF
TRBV30	TRBJ1-2	.	few	TGTGCCGGGGGTTCCAGACCTCCGGGCTACACCTTC	CAGGSRPPGYTF
TRBV20-1	TRBJ2-5	TRBD1	few	TGCAGTGCTAGAAAGACAGGGGTTGTGACCCAGTACTTC	CSARKTGVVTQYF
TRBV7-9	TRBJ2-3	.	.	TGTGCCAGCAGCTTTCTGCGCTCCGTAGGCGTTGTTCATACGCAGTATTTT	CASSFLRSVGVVHTQYF
TRBV7-6	TRBJ1-1	.	.	TGTGCCAGCAGCTTGACGACAGGAACCTCTGAAGCTTTCTTT	CASSLTTGTSEAFF
TRBV6-2/TRBV6-3	TRBJ2-3	.	.	TGTGCCAGCAGACAAGGACAGTTCAGGGCAGATACGCAGTATTTT	CASRQGQFRADTQYF
TRBV4-3	TRBJ2-1	TRBD2	.	TGCGCCAGCAGCCAAAGAGGACTGGCGGGGGGGCCTTCCCACAATGAGCAGTTCTTC	CASSQRGLAGGPSHNEQFF
TRBV4-1	TRBJ2-2	.	few	TGCGCCAGCAGCTCCGGGACATTGACCGGGGAGCTGTTTTTT	CASSSGTLTGELFF
TRBV13	TRBJ2-5	TRBD1	.	TGTGCCAGCAGCTTAGAGGGACAGGGAGAAGAGACCCAGTACTTC	CASSLEGQGEETQYF
TRBV9	TRBJ2-1	TRBD1	few	TGTGCCAGCAGCGTGACGGACAGGGGCAATGAGCAGTTCTTC	CASSVTDRGNEQFF
TRBV5-1	TRBJ2-3	.	few	TGCGCCACCGCGCCCTTGACAGGCACAGATACGCAGTATTTT	CATAPLTGTDTQYF